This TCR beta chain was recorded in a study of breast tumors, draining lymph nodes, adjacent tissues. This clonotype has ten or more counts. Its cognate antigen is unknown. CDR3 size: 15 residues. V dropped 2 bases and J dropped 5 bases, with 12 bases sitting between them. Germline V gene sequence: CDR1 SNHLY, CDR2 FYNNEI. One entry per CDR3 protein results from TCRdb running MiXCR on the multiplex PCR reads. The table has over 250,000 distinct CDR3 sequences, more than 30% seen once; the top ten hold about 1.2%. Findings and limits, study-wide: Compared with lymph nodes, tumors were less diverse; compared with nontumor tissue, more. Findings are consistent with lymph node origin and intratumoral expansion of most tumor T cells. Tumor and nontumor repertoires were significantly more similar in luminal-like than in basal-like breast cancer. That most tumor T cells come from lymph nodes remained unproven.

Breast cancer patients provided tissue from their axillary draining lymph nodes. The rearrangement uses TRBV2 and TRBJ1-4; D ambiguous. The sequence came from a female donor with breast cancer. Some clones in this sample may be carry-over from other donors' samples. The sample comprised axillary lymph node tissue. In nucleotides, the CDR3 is TGTGCCAGCAGTGAAAGCTGGACGGAGAATGAAAAACTGTTTTTT. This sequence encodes CASSESWTENEKLFF.